These 9 T cell receptor beta chains were all obtained from the same sample, sequenced in a study of cytomegalovirus exposure and HLA in healthy donors. Researchers ran the PCR with 60 Vbeta and 13 Jbeta primers. Clones were read by immunoSEQ multiplex PCR, and TCRdb kept only the in-frame ones, dropping some. The sample has some 150,000 clones, about 84% seen once. The sequenced sample consisted of PBMCs. These receptors were collected from a man in his fifties in good health and CMV-seronegative.

DNA for the CDR3: TGTGCCAGCAGTGGAGGTTCCCGCTACGAGCAGTACTTC. Protein product: CASSGGSRYEQYF. The chain is built from TRBV2 and TRBJ2-7; D gene unclear. Germline V gene data show CDR1 as SNHLY and CDR2 as FYNNEI. Trimming took 4 bases from V and 3 from J, leaving 10 bases between them. The CDR3 contains 13 residues.

This chain links TRBV5-6 with TRBJ2-2, with unresolved D. Trimming took 4 bases from V and 2 from J, leaving 12 bases between them. Germline V gene lookup returns CDR1 SGHDT and CDR2 YYEEEE. This CDR3 comprises 15 residues. CDR3 DNA: TGTGCCAGCAGCCGCAGAGAGGCAAACACCGGGGAGCTGTTTTTT. Encoded protein: CASSRREANTGELFF.

V usage is TRBV5-6 and J usage is TRBJ2-5; 7 bases agree with TRBD1. The CDR3 has 13 residues. The junction had 9 bases not matched to a gene; V was cut back by 10 bases and J by 3 bases. The germline CDR1 and CDR2 sequences are SGHDT and YYEEEE. DNA of the CDR3: TGTGCCTGCACAGGGACAGCCAAAGAGACCCAGTACTTC. Residues: CACTGTAKETQYF.

This clone appeared a single time. CDR3 in DNA: TGTGCCAGTAGTACGGGCAGGGGGACGTATCAGCCCCAGCATTTT. This gives the protein CASSTGRGTYQPQHF. V and J are TRBV19 and TRBJ1-5, with 7 bases that match TRBD1. Germline V gene lookup returns CDR1 LNHDA and CDR2 SQIVND (reference sequence). The CDR3 is made up of 15 amino acids. Trimming took 4 bases from V and 5 from J; bases not matched to a gene: 8.

The rearrangement links TRBV7-3 to TRBJ2-2, with D possibly matching TRBD1 (5 bases). This CDR3 comprises 14 residues. Trimming removed 4 bases at V and 7 bases at J, with 13 bases between. The germline CDR1 and CDR2 sequences are SGHTA and FQGTGA. In DNA, the CDR3 is TGTGCCAGCAGCTCAAGGCCAGGGATCGGGGAGCTGTTTTTT. Amino acid sequence: CASSSRPGIGELFF.

The chain uses TRBV7-3 and TRBJ2-2; 10 nucleotides match TRBD1. CDR1 and CDR2 (germline): SGHTA, FQGTGA. This CDR3 comprises 15 residues. Losses at the gene ends were 5 bases for V and 3 bases for J; bases not matched to a gene: 3. CDR3 coding DNA: TGTGCCAGCAGCCCGGGGACAGGGGACACCGGGGAGCTGTTTTTT. This encodes CASSPGTGDTGELFF.

This clone was detected once. This chain joins TRBV28 and TRBJ2-7; the match to TRBD1 covers 7 bases. V lost 10 bases, J lost 4 bases, and 10 bases stayed unmatched. Per germline, CDR1 MDHEN and CDR2 SYDVKM. The CDR3 sequence is 13 residues long. DNA of the CDR3: TGTGCCATCAATTCCGGGACAGAATACGAGCAGTACTTC. As protein: CAINSGTEYEQYF.

This clone was detected only a few times. This same CDR3 is encoded by further DNA sequences in the sample. The chain uses TRBV7-9 and TRBJ2-7; D is ambiguous. The CDR3 extends over 14 amino acids. Germline V gene lookup returns CDR1 SEHNR and CDR2 FQNEAQ (reference sequence). The V end was cut by 5 bases, the J end by 0 bases, with 11 bases between. CDR3 sequence (DNA): TGTGCCAGCAGCCCAACCGTCGGCTCCTACGAGCAGTACTTC. This gives the protein CASSPTVGSYEQYF.

CDR3 protein: CASSIQGMNTEAFF. The CDR3, as DNA: TGTGCCAGTAGTATTCAGGGCATGAACACTGAAGCTTTCTTT. The chain employs TRBV19 and TRBJ1-1; D is perhaps TRBD1 (5 bases). This CDR3 is 14 amino acids long. Germline V gene lookup returns CDR1 LNHDA and CDR2 SQIVND (reference sequence). Between the trimmed V and J ends, which lost 3 bases and 0 bases, there was a span of 8 bases.